The 8 T cell receptor beta chains reported below all come from one sample, sequenced in a study of blood T cells in healthy people across ages (dated by TCRdb to the mid-2010s). Library method: 5' RACE. Sequencing relied on an Illumina HiSeq 2500. A second PCR of about 7 to 12 cycles was run with a J-beta primer mix and a sample-barcoded 5' primer. TCRdb passed the public sequencing reads through fastp at Q25 and MiXCR, retaining productive beta sequences. One record per CDR3 amino acid sequence lists the most common genes and DNA. In all, the sample holds hundreds of thousands of distinct CDR3 sequences, and 58% of those were seen once. The biggest ten clones account for around 20% of the sample. Sequenced material: blood. Receptors originate from a man in his thirties or forties in good health.

This clonotype was observed a handful of times. The CDR3 sequence: CSVLRTGGEFIQYF. CDR3 DNA sequence: TGCAGCGTCCTCCGGACAGGGGGCGAGTTCATTCAGTACTTC. The chain links TRBV29-1 to TRBJ2-4; 11 bases line up with TRBD1. Trimming at V came to 6 bases and at J to 9 bases, leaving 10 bases not matched to a gene. The CDR3 covers 14 residues. Germline V CDR1 and CDR2: SQVTM, ANQGSEA. Variable domain in full (rest from reference TRBV29-1 and TRBJ2-4): SAVISQKPSRDICQRGTSLTIQCQVDSQVTMMFWYRQQPGQSLTLIATANQGSEATYESGFVIDKFPISRPNLTFSTLTVSNMSPEDSSIYLCSVLRTGGEFIQYFGAGTRLSVL.

V usage is TRBV25-1 and J usage is TRBJ2-3; 9 positions match TRBD2. The CDR3 is made up of 13 amino acids. Germline CDR1 MGHDK, CDR2 SYGVNS. The V segment lost 6 bases and the J segment 4 bases; nucleotides outside the gene matches: 2. The DNA for the CDR3 is TGTGCCAGCAGGACTAGCGGAGCAGATACGCAGTATTTT. This sequence encodes CASRTSGADTQYF.

This chain connects TRBV20-1 to TRBJ2-1; possible D gene TRBD1, 6 bases. The CDR3 is 17 residues long. V gave up 5 bases and J gave up 2 bases, with 22 bases separating them. Germline V CDR1 and CDR2: DFQATT, SNEGSKA (reference sequence). CDR3 nucleotide sequence: TGCAGTGCTCCGAATTTACTAAGACAGGTAACCTACAATGAGCAGTTCTTC. As protein: CSAPNLLRQVTYNEQFF.

The gene calls are TRBV10-3 and TRBJ1-1; D gene ambiguous. V lost 0 bases, J lost 1 base, and 9 bases lay in between. The germline V gene has CDR1 ENHRY and CDR2 SYGVKD. The CDR3 covers 15 residues. The CDR3 reads CAISESPSSNTEAFF. Here the CDR3 DNA reads TGTGCCATCAGTGAGTCTCCGTCTTCGAACACTGAAGCTTTCTTT.

This chain connects TRBV18 to TRBJ2-4; TRBD2 is a possible D gene (6 bases). The J call may be wrong; the DNA end is better matched by TRBJ2-7. CDR3 length: 16 residues. Germline V gene lookup returns CDR1 KGHSH and CDR2 LQKENI. The CDR3 sequence: CASSPLRGRLVYEQYF. The CDR3 region has the DNA TGTGCCAGCTCACCCCTTCGGGGGAGACTAGTCTACGAGCAGTACTTC.

V gene TRBV6-5 combines with J gene TRBJ1-2, with D possibly TRBD1 on 5 matching bases. The V end lost 7 bases, the J end lost 2 bases, and 11 bases lay between the germline ends. From germline, CDR1 is MNHEY and CDR2 SVGAGI. The CDR3 covers 13 residues. In DNA, the CDR3 is TGTGCCAGCAAGACAGAGAGAAACTATGGCTACACCTTC. It specifies CASKTERNYGYTF.

The V gene is TRBV27, the J gene TRBJ2-1; tentatively, D is TRBD2 (6 bases). Germline assignment: CDR1 MNHEY and CDR2 SMNVEV (reference sequence). V was trimmed by 1 base and J by 1 base, leaving 14 bases between them. This CDR3 contains 17 residues. The CDR3, as DNA: TGTGCCAGCAGTTTATATGGGACTCCGGGGTCCTACAATGAGCAGTTCTTC. This gives the protein CASSLYGTPGSYNEQFF.

The chain links TRBV3-1 to TRBJ2-1, with 13 bases lining up with TRBD2. V dropped 4 bases and J dropped 12; count of bases not matched to a gene: 9. The CDR3 has 15 residues. Looked up from germline, CDR1 is LGHDT and CDR2 is YNNKEL (reference sequence). This CDR3 is CASSPRTSGSRWQFF. The CDR3 DNA is TGTGCCAGCAGCCCCAGGACTAGCGGGAGTAGGTGGCAGTTCTTC.